This TCR beta chain was recorded in a study of T-cell reconstitution after alpha-beta-depleted transplantation in children. This clonotype has a single count. Its target is unknown. Study conclusions and caveats: In patients about two months after transplant, alpha-beta T cells reportedly arose from several hundred expanded graft clones.

The library targeted TCRbeta and was prepared with unique molecular identifiers. One entry per CDR3 protein results from TCRdb running MiXCR on the PCR reads. The sample consists of over 45,000 distinct CDR3 sequences, under 6.5% of them appearing once. The CDR3 length is 15 residues. Germline CDR1 and CDR2: SNHLY and FYNNEI. The ends lost 6 bases at V and 1 base at J; junction bases unmatched: 8. The sequence was collected from a female patient aged 2-9 years who had a stem cell transplant for aplastic anemia, so the T cells may come from the graft donor. The chain joins TRBV2 to TRBJ2-5, with 7 bases matching TRBD2. The material was PBMCs, mostly from graft donor cells, obtained 60 days after TCRalphabeta/CD19-depleted stem cell transplant. CDR3 nucleotide sequence: TGTGCCAGCAGCCCCCAGCGGGGCACCCAAGAGACCCAGTACTTC. Protein: CASSPQRGTQETQYF.